This TCR beta chain derives from a study of T cells in Graves' hyperthyroidism and ophthalmopathy. V shed 1 base and J 3 bases; nucleotides not matched to a gene: 8. Germline V gene lookup returns CDR1 MDHEN and CDR2 SYDVKM. CDR3 length equals 17 residues. Researchers barred patients who had uncontrolled infection, other autoimmune disease, pregnancy or lactation. Diagnoses used clinical symptoms, serum thyroxine and TRAb, thyroid ultrasound and orbital computed tomography. The table lists this clonotype with many counts. Amplification targeted TCR beta CDR3 regions from RNA transcripts. The primer set for the first-round RT-PCR of the TCR CDR3 was HTBI. From the multiplex PCR reads, TCRdb called clonotypes with MiXCR, one entry per CDR3 protein. Counted here are about 520,000 distinct CDR3 sequences, around a quarter occurring once; the ten biggest clones make up over 9%.

Sequenced: blood. The source of this sequence is a woman in her twenties or thirties with Graves' ophthalmopathy. This rearrangement joins TRBV28 to TRBJ2-2, with 7 bases that match TRBD1. CDR3 amino acids: CASSLYEGAIYTGELFF. CDR3 nucleotide sequence: TGTGCCAGCAGTTTATATGAGGGGGCCATTTACACCGGGGAGCTGTTTTTT. Supplemented by reference TRBV28 and TRBJ2-2, the full variable domain reads DVKVTQSSRYLVKRTGEKVFLECVQDMDHENMFWYRQDPGLGLRLIYFSYDVKMKEKGDIPEGYSVSREKKERFSLILESASTNQTSMYLCASSLYEGAIYTGELFFGEGSRLTVL.